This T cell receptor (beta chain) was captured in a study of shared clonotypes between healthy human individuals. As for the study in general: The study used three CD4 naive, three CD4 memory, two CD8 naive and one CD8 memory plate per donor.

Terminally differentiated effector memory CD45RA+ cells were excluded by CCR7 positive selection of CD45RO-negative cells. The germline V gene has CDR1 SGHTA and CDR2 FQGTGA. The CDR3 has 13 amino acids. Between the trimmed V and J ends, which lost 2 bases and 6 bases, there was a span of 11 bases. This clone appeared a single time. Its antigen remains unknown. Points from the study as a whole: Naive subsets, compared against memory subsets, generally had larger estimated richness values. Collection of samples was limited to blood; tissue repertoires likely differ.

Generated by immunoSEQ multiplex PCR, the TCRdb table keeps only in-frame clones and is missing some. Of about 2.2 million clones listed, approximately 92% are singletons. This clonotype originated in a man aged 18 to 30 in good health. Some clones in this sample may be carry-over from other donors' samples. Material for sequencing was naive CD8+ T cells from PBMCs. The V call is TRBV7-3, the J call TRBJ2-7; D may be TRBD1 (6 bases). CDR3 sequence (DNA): TGTGCCAGCAGCTTATTGGCAGGGGCCGAGCAGTACTTC. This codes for CASSLLAGAEQYF.